This T cell receptor (beta chain) appears in the sequencing data of a study of blood T cell repertoires in COVID-19. Those enrolled in Seattle joined during active infection and were followed longitudinally afterward. Clones were read by immunoSEQ multiplex PCR, and TCRdb kept only the in-frame ones, dropping some. The data show fewer than 200,000 clones, 83% seen once. Looked up from germline, CDR1 is MDHEN and CDR2 is SYDVKM. This CDR3 has 15 residues. V lost 3 bases to trimming and J lost 6 bases, with 16 bases between them. The genes are TRBV28 and TRBJ2-3, with D possibly TRBD2 on 6 matching bases. Sequencing was carried out using peripheral blood. This clonotype originated in a woman in her seventies with COVID-19, enrolled during active disease. The CDR3 DNA follows: TGTGCCAGCAGTTTCGGGACTGGATCGACGGATACGCAGTATTTT. Translation: CASSFGTGSTDTQYF.